These 5 T cell receptor beta chains were all obtained from the same sample, sequenced in a study of cytomegalovirus exposure and HLA in healthy donors. The primer mix had 60 Vbeta and 13 Jbeta primers. Here immunoSEQ multiplex PCR was the method, and the copy in TCRdb shows in-frame clones only, minus some. The table shows about 170,000 clones, with 73% occurring only once. The sequencing input was PBMCs. Receptors were obtained from a woman between 18 and 29 years old in good health and CMV-seropositive.

In its sample, this clone was seen once. The rearrangement links TRBV5-6 to TRBJ2-7; weak D call: TRBD1 (5 bases). The CDR3 length is 16 residues. V shed 0 bases and J shed 2 bases, with 15 bases lying between them. Germline V gene sequence: CDR1 SGHDT, CDR2 YYEEEE. The CDR3 spells CASSLVRAGRTYEQYF. The CDR3 nucleotides read TGTGCCAGCAGCTTGGTTAGGGCAGGGCGAACCTACGAGCAGTACTTC.

This sequence joins TRBV9 and TRBJ2-5, with 7 bases matching TRBD2. The length of the CDR3 is 14 residues. V lost 7 bases and J lost 5; bases outside the gene matches: 11. From germline, CDR1 is SGDLS and CDR2 YYNGEE. CDR3 sequence (DNA): TGTGCCAGCGGAGGCGGGGGTTTACAGGAGACCCAGTACTTC. It is translated as CASGGGGLQETQYF.

This clone was counted once. The chain couples TRBV13 to TRBJ2-4; TRBD1 aligns across 7 bases. Germline CDR1 is PRHDT and CDR2 is FYEKMQ (reference sequence). The CDR3 consists of 14 residues. V was clipped by 3 bases and J by 6 bases; unmatched bases: 5. CDR3 protein: CASSFRDSPNIQYF. The CDR3 coding sequence is TGTGCCAGCAGCTTCCGGGACAGCCCAAACATTCAGTACTTC.

The chain carries TRBV5-1 and TRBJ2-1, with D possibly TRBD2 on 5 matching bases. Germline CDR1 SGHRS, CDR2 YFSETQ. The CDR3 loop spans 15 amino acids. V dropped 4 bases and J dropped 1 base, with 12 bases sitting between them. The CDR3 nucleotides are TGCGCCAGCAGCCGGGAACCTAATTCCTACAATGAGCAGTTCTTC. Residues: CASSREPNSYNEQFF.

The chain employs TRBV4-1 and TRBJ2-7; 8 bases are a match to TRBD1. After removal of 1 base from V and 3 bases from J, the junction contained 2 bases not matched to a gene. Germline loops: CDR1 MGHRA, CDR2 YSYEKL. CDR3 length equals 14 residues. The chain's CDR3 is CASSQGTGYYEQYF. DNA for the CDR3: TGCGCCAGCAGCCAAGGGACAGGGTACTACGAGCAGTACTTC.